This T cell receptor beta chain was captured by sequencing in a study of CD8 T cells in ankylosing spondylitis. This clonotype has ten or more counts. The CDR3 loop spans 12 amino acids. Germline CDR1 DFQATT, CDR2 SNEGSKA (reference sequence). The trim removed 8 bases at V and 5 bases at J, leaving 7 bases unmatched. In TCRdb, the 5' RACE reads were re-called with MiXCR into one record per CDR3 protein. The sample holds a few hundred thousand distinct CDR3 sequences, around 25% seen once. The chain recombines TRBV20-1 with TRBJ2-5; 8 bases map to TRBD1. The sequence was obtained from a male donor with ankylosing spondylitis or in good health (not recorded which). The sample comprised blood, either unsorted or a sorted T cell fraction (not recorded which). In DNA form, the CDR3 reads TGCAGTACCGGACAGGGCAGGGAGACCCAGTACTTC. This encodes CSTGQGRETQYF.